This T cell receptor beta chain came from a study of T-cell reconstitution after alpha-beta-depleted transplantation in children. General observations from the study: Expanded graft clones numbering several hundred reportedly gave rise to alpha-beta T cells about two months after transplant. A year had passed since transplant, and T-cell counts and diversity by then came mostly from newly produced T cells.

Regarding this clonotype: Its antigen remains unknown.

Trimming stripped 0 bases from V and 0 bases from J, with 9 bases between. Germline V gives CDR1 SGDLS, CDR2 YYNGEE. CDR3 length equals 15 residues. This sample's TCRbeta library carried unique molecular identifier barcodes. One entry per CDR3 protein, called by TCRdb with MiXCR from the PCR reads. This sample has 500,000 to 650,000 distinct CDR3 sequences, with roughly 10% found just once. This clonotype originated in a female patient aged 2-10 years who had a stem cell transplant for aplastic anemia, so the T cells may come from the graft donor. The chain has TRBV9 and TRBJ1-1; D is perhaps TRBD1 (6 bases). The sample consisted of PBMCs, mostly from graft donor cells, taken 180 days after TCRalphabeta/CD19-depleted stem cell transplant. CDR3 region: CASSVVGQLNTEAFF. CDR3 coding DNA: TGTGCCAGCAGCGTAGTAGGACAGTTGAACACTGAAGCTTTCTTT.